The clone carrying this TCR beta chain appeared a few times. Its antigen remains unknown. The sample comes from a study of T cell responses to AZD1222 COVID-19 vaccine. Study-wide results and limits: Most donors were white British, females outnumbered males, and clonal diversity was possibly underestimated. Sampling captured repertoires only after the peak T cell response. Spike was spanned by vaccine-associated CD4 TCRs, with dominance at 160-218 and 743-854. Within unmutated variant regions lay the reported targets of nearly half of spike-specific TCRs.

The repertoire was sequenced with immunoSEQ multiplex PCR; TCRdb's copy has only in-frame clones and lacks some. The sample includes about 180,000 clones, 80% to 95% of them seen just once. Per the germline V gene, CDR1 is MNHNY and CDR2 is SVGAGI (reference sequence). The CDR3 spans 15 residues. V lost 6 bases, J lost 6 bases, and 21 bases lay in between. The sample here was peripheral blood, taken 28 days after the second dose of the MenACWY control vaccine. The J gene is TRBJ2-7, the V gene TRBV6-6, with D possibly being TRBD1 or TRBD2 (5 bases each). The sequence came from an adult who received the MenACWY meningococcal vaccine as a control. The CDR3 DNA reads as TGTGCCAGCAGCCAAACCGGGACGGGAAGCCGCGAGCAGTACTTC. The encoded protein is CASSQTGTGSREQYF.